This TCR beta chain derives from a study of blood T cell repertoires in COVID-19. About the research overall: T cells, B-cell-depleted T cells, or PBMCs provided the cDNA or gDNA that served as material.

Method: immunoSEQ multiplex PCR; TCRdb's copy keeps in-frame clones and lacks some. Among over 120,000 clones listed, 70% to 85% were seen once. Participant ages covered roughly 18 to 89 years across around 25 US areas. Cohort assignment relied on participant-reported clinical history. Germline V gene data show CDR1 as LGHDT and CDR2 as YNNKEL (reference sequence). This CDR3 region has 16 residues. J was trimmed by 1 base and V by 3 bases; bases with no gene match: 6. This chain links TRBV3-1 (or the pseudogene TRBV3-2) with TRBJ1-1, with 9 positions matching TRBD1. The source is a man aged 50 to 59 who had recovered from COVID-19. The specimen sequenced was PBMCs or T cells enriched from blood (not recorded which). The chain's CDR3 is CASSHWLQGANTEAFF. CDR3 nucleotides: TGTGCCAGCAGCCACTGGTTACAGGGGGCGAACACTGAAGCTTTCTTT.